What follows is one T cell receptor (beta chain) and its context. This sample was included in a study of T cell changes during pregnancy in multiple sclerosis. V was clipped by 4 bases and J by 2 bases, with 16 bases between them. The CDR3 totals 16 residues. Germline-derived CDR1 and CDR2 are SGDLS and YYNGEE. TCRdb's table, derived via immunoSEQ multiplex PCR, lists solely in-frame clones and lacks some. The sample lists tens of thousands of clones, 88% occurring once. Sequenced here: peripheral blood, sampled in the first trimester of pregnancy. The sequence came from a female donor with multiple sclerosis, enrolled in a pregnancy study. The gene calls are TRBV9 and TRBJ2-1, with D possibly matching TRBD2 (6 bases). The CDR3 loop is CASSPDWGGPYNEQFF. The CDR3 coding sequence is TGTGCCAGCAGCCCAGACTGGGGAGGACCCTACAATGAGCAGTTCTTC.